The clone carrying this T cell receptor (beta chain) was picked up one time. Antigen specificity is unknown. This specimen includes other DNA sequences encoding the same CDR3. This entry comes from a study of shared clonotypes between healthy human individuals. Researchers ran the assay at a deep level. The genomic DNA of each subset was split evenly across several immunoSEQ plates. Clones were read by immunoSEQ multiplex PCR, and TCRdb kept only the in-frame ones, dropping some. The sample includes 2 million to 2.5 million clones, under 95% of them seen just once. Broader study findings: Roughly 5.3% of naive CD4 clonotypes were common to a handful of donors.

This CDR3 has 14 amino acids. From germline, CDR1 is SGHRS and CDR2 YFSETQ. Trimming pared 0 bases from V and 3 bases from J, leaving 7 bases between. The receptor comes from a man younger than 35 in good health. Some clones in this sample may be carry-over from other donors' samples. The specimen sequenced was naive CD4+ T cells from PBMCs. Subset in this sample: CD45RA+ positively selected. The rearrangement links TRBV5-1 to TRBJ2-1; TRBD1 is a possible D gene (5 bases). CDR3 sequence: CASSLGQLYNEQFF. CDR3 DNA sequence: TGCGCCAGCAGCTTGGGACAGCTCTACAATGAGCAGTTCTTC.